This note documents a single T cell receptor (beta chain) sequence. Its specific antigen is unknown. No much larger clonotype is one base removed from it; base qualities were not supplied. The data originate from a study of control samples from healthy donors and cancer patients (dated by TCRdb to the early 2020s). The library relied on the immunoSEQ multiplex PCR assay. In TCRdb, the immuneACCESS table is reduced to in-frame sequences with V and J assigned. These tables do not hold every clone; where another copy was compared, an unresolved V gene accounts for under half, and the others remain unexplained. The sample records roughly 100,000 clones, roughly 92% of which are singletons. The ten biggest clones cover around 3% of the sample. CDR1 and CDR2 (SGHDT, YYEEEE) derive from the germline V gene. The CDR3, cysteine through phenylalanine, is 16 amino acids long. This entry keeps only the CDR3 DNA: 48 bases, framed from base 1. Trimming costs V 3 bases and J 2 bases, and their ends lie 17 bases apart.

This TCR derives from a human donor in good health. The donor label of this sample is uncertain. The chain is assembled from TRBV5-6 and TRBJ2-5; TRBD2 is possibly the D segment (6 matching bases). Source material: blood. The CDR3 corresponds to CASSSQTGVSQETQYF. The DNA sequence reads TGTGCCAGCAGCTCCCAAACGGGGGTGAGTCAAGAGACCCAGTACTTC.